This T cell receptor (beta chain) was recovered during a study of a mutant IDH1 vaccine in newly diagnosed glioma. In the study overall: Either 4-6 weeks after radiotherapy alone or alongside temozolomide, vaccination was begun. V12 corresponded to week 35 and V13 to week 47. Previous care, which was radiotherapy, temozolomide, or both, most often involved both.

In regard to this clone: The antigen is undetermined.

The repertoire was sequenced with immunoSEQ multiplex PCR; TCRdb's copy has only in-frame clones and lacks some. The sample shows around 40,000 clones, roughly 80% of them seen only once. V lost 4 bases, J lost 2 bases, and 11 bases lay in between. This CDR3 contains 13 residues. CDR1 and CDR2 from the germline V gene are SQVTM and ANQGSEA. Noted time point: week 47, end of study. Vaccination comprised doses that each held 300 ug of mutant IDH1 20-mer peptide, plus topical imiquimod. General observations from the study: Pseudoprogression appeared unlinked to shifts in leading peripheral T cell clonotypes.

The material sequenced was PBMCs, taken from a glioma patient whose treatment included an IDH1 peptide vaccine. V is TRBV29-1 and J is TRBJ1-2; D gene ambiguous. The receptor was derived from a man younger than 35 with glioma. Some clones in this sample may be carry-over from other donors' samples. The CDR3 sequence: CSVANPGNYGYTF. For the CDR3, the DNA is TGCAGCGTTGCAAATCCGGGAAACTATGGCTACACCTTC. The entire variable domain, with the rest obtained from reference TRBV29-1 and TRBJ1-2, is as follows: SAVISQKPSRDICQRGTSLTIQCQVDSQVTMMFWYRQQPGQSLTLIATANQGSEATYESGFVIDKFPISRPNLTFSTLTVSNMSPEDSSIYLCSVANPGNYGYTFGSGTRLTVV.